What follows are 23 T cell receptor beta chains derived from one specimen sequenced in a study of OX40 agonist ivuxolimab in advanced cancers. The assay was immunoSEQ multiplex PCR, and TCRdb's table has in-frame clones only and misses some. There are roughly 61,000 clones in the sample; 82% occur only once, and approximately 0.57% lies in the top ten. The input for sequencing was CD4+ or CD8+ T cells sorted from blood, taken in a trial of the OX40 agonist ivuxolimab. These receptors were taken from an adult with an advanced solid tumor such as melanoma, head and neck, liver or kidney cancer.

The genes are TRBV7-9 and TRBJ2-3; 14 nucleotides line up with TRBD2. The J segment lost 5 bases and the V segment lost 4 bases, leaving 2 bases of the junction unmatched. CDR1 SEHNR and CDR2 FQNEAQ come from the germline V gene (reference sequence). The CDR3 is 15 residues long. Written as DNA, the CDR3 is TGTGCCAGCAGCTGGGGACTAGCGGGAGAAGATACGCAGTATTTT. Its translation is CASSWGLAGEDTQYF.

The chain has TRBV11-2 and TRBJ2-3, with 9 bases fitting TRBD1. Germline CDR1 SGHAT, CDR2 FQNNGV. J gave up 3 bases and V 5 bases, and 6 bases lay outside the gene matches. The length of the CDR3 is 15 residues. Here the CDR3 reads CASSPGTGRTDTQYF. CDR3 sequence (DNA): TGTGCCAGCAGCCCAGGGACAGGGAGAACAGATACGCAGTATTTT.

This chain connects TRBV5-4 to TRBJ2-5; D gene uncertain. Germline CDR1 reads SGHNT; CDR2 reads YYREEE (reference sequence). The CDR3 spans 13 residues. V was pared by 0 bases and J by 2 bases, with 5 bases between. The CDR3 DNA follows: TGTGCCAGCAGCTTGGTGGATCAAGAGACCCAGTACTTC. Its translation is CASSLVDQETQYF. Full variable domain (missing parts from reference TRBV5-4 and TRBJ2-5): ETGVTQSPTHLIKTRGQQVTLRCSSQSGHNTVSWYQQALGQGPQFIFQYYREEENGRGNFPPRFSGLQFPNYSSELNVNALELDDSALYLCASSLVDQETQYFGPGTRLLVL.

This CDR3 reads CASSPLGGRSYNEQFF. The CDR3 DNA sequence: TGTGCCAGCAGCCCGTTGGGGGGGCGATCCTACAATGAGCAGTTCTTC. The rearrangement links TRBV11-2 to TRBJ2-1; tentatively, D is TRBD2 (7 bases). The germline CDR1 and CDR2 sequences are SGHAT and FQNNGV. V lost 5 bases and J lost 1, with 15 bases in between. There are 16 residues in the CDR3. Looking up the rest from reference TRBV11-2 and TRBJ2-1 gives the full variable domain: EAGVAQSPRYKIIEKRQSVAFWCNPISGHATLYWYQQILGQGPKLLIQFQNNGVVDDSQLPKDRFSAERLKGVDSTLKIQPAKLEDSAVYLCASSPLGGRSYNEQFFGPGTRLTVL.

This clone has only a few counts. The genes are TRBV5-4 and TRBJ2-5; 13 positions agree with TRBD2. Germline V gives CDR1 SGHNT, CDR2 YYREEE (reference sequence). The junction had 3 bases not matched to a gene; V was cut back by 0 bases and J by 1 base. The CDR3 totals 17 residues. This CDR3 reads CASSLERTSGGQETQYF. CDR3 in DNA: TGTGCCAGCAGCTTGGAACGGACTAGCGGGGGCCAAGAGACCCAGTACTTC.

The V call is TRBV28, the J call TRBJ1-2, with D perhaps TRBD1 (6 bases). V was clipped by 5 bases and J by 6 bases, with 10 bases between them. Germline CDR1 and CDR2: MDHEN and SYDVKM. The CDR3 runs to 12 residues. CDR3 nucleotide sequence: TGTGCCAGCAGTCCCCAGGGGAATGGCTACACCTTC. Translating gives CASSPQGNGYTF.

The V call is TRBV7-2, the J call TRBJ2-7; D is ambiguous. CDR3 length equals 13 residues. Per germline, CDR1 SGHTA and CDR2 FQGNSA. Trimming left V 1 base short and J 6 bases short, with 10 bases between. CDR3 DNA: TGTGCCAGCAGCTTAGTCGCCCCGCTCGAGCAGTACTTC. Its protein product is CASSLVAPLEQYF.

This clone was seen only once. The genes are TRBV19 and TRBJ2-7; 7 nucleotides match TRBD1. After removal of 8 bases from V and 0 bases from J, the junction contained 13 bases not matched to a gene. CDR3 length: 16 amino acids. The germline gives CDR1 LNHDA, CDR2 SQIVND (reference sequence). The CDR3 is CASAPGGNWGSYEQYF. CDR3 in DNA: TGTGCCAGTGCCCCAGGGGGAAATTGGGGCTCCTACGAGCAGTACTTC.

J is TRBJ2-6 and V is TRBV9; D unresolved. This CDR3 contains 17 residues. V lost 1 base, J lost 3 bases, and 14 bases lay in between. Per germline, CDR1 SGDLS and CDR2 YYNGEE. In DNA form, the CDR3 reads TGTGCCAGCAGCGTATCCTGGGATACAGTTGGGGCCAACGTCCTGACTTTC. It is translated as CASSVSWDTVGANVLTF. Together with reference TRBV9 and TRBJ2-6, the CDR3 gives the full variable domain: DSGVTQTPKHLITATGQRVTLRCSPRSGDLSVYWYQQSLDQGLQFLIQYYNGEERAKGNILERFSAQQFPDLHSELNLSSLELGDSALYFCASSVSWDTVGANVLTFGAGSRLTVL.

V is TRBV25-1 and J is TRBJ2-7, with 9 bases that match TRBD2. The CDR3 extends over 14 amino acids. V trimming: 3 bases; J trimming: 5 bases; junction bases outside the gene matches: 5. Germline-derived CDR1 and CDR2 are MGHDK and SYGVNS. CDR3: CASSEFSGSHEQYF. CDR3 bases: TGTGCCAGCAGTGAGTTTAGCGGGAGCCACGAGCAGTACTTC.

This clone was seen a single time. The chain is built from TRBV19 and TRBJ1-2; possibly TRBD1 for D (5 bases). The CDR3 sequence is 19 residues long. Trimming cost V 6 bases and J 1 base, with 27 bases left between them. Germline lookup yields CDR1 LNHDA and CDR2 SQIVND (reference sequence). CDR3 protein: CASSPWDQGWGSLNYGYTF. The DNA of the CDR3 is TGTGCCAGTAGCCCCTGGGACCAGGGCTGGGGCAGCCTTAACTATGGCTACACCTTC. Using reference TRBV19 and TRBJ1-2 for the parts outside the CDR3, the full variable domain is DGGITQSPKYLFRKEGQNVTLSCEQNLNHDAMYWYRQDPGQGLRLIYYSQIVNDFQKGDIAEGYSVSREKKESFPLTVTSAQKNPTAFYLCASSPWDQGWGSLNYGYTFGSGTRLTVV.

This chain joins TRBV6-1 and TRBJ2-4, with D perhaps TRBD2 (6 bases). V dropped 10 bases and J dropped 0 bases, with 13 bases sitting between them. This CDR3 region has 14 residues. Germline V lookup: CDR1 MNHNS, CDR2 SASEGT. The CDR3 DNA reads TGTGCCACCCTTTGGGGGGAAGCCAAAAACATTCAGTACTTC. The encoded protein is CATLWGEAKNIQYF.

This clone was observed a few times. The genes are TRBV27 and TRBJ2-7, with 7 bases identical to TRBD2. The length of the CDR3 is 14 residues. Losses at the gene ends were 0 bases for V and 4 bases for J; bases not matched to a gene: 3. Germline-derived CDR1 and CDR2 are MNHEY and SMNVEV (reference sequence). The CDR3 protein is CASSLSLGGYEQYF. CDR3 nucleotide sequence: TGTGCCAGCAGTTTATCGCTCGGGGGGTACGAGCAGTACTTC.

V usage is TRBV4-1 and J usage is TRBJ2-7; tentatively, D is TRBD2 (7 bases). CDR3 size: 16 residues. With 1 base removed from V and 2 bases from J, the gap between germline ends came to 15 bases. Germline CDR1 MGHRA, CDR2 YSYEKL. This chain's CDR3 is CASSQGGGRGTYEQYF. The CDR3 nucleotides are TGCGCCAGCAGCCAAGGGGGGGGGCGTGGGACCTACGAGCAGTACTTC.

The rearrangement uses TRBV2 and TRBJ1-5, with D perhaps matching TRBD1 (5 bases). This CDR3 contains 17 residues. V lost 7 bases and J lost 0, with 19 bases in between. CDR1 SNHLY and CDR2 FYNNEI come from the germline V gene. The CDR3 loop is CASTLEAPTASNQPQHF. CDR3 sequence (DNA): TGTGCCAGCACTCTAGAGGCCCCGACAGCTAGCAATCAGCCCCAGCATTTT.

The CDR3 DNA sequence: TGTGCCAGCAGCCAAACCGGGACAGGGGGCGATGGGACAGATACGCAGTATTTT. It is translated as CASSQTGTGGDGTDTQYF. V gene TRBV4-2 combines with J gene TRBJ2-3; TRBD1 agrees at 12 bases. The V gene's germline CDR1 is LGHNA and CDR2 YNFKEQ. The CDR3 has 18 amino acids. V gave up 2 bases and J gave up 3 bases; unmatched junction bases: 9.

This clone turned up a few times. The V call is TRBV5-4, the J call TRBJ2-4; 9 nucleotides line up with TRBD1. In germline, CDR1 is SGHNT, CDR2 YYREEE (reference sequence). V was clipped by 3 bases and J by 8 bases; unmatched bases: 6. CDR3 length equals 14 residues. CDR3 loop: CASSSRDREDIQYF. The CDR3 DNA reads TGTGCCAGCAGCTCCCGGGACAGGGAAGACATTCAGTACTTC.

The count of this clone is one. The rearrangement uses TRBV10-3 and TRBJ2-7; the match to TRBD1 covers 10 bases. The CDR3 length is 14 residues. The V segment lost 3 bases and the J segment 8 bases; nucleotides outside the gene matches: 7. Germline V gene data show CDR1 as ENHRY and CDR2 as SYGVKD. The CDR3, as DNA: TGTGCCATCAGTGATATAGGGGACAGGGGAAAGCAGTACTTC. Encoded protein: CAISDIGDRGKQYF.

CDR3 DNA sequence: TGTGCCAGCTCACCGGGACAGGACAATGAGCAGTTCTTC. This translates into CASSPGQDNEQFF. The chain employs TRBV18 and TRBJ2-1; 8 bases are a match to TRBD1. The CDR3 length is 13 residues. The V gene's germline CDR1 is KGHSH and CDR2 LQKENI. The V gene end was trimmed by 3 bases and the J gene end by 5 bases; junction bases not matched to a gene: 0.

This clone turned up a few times. The chain employs TRBV5-4 and TRBJ2-7, with 9 bases matching TRBD2. This CDR3 spans 14 amino acids. Germline V gene lookup returns CDR1 SGHNT and CDR2 YYREEE (reference sequence). Trimming cost V 4 bases and J 6 bases; bases outside gene matches: 8. In DNA, the CDR3 is TGTGCCAGCAGCCGAAGCGGGAGGTCTTCCGAGCAGTACTTC. The encoded protein is CASSRSGRSSEQYF. The complete variable domain, with remaining parts taken from reference TRBV5-4 and TRBJ2-7, reads ETGVTQSPTHLIKTRGQQVTLRCSSQSGHNTVSWYQQALGQGPQFIFQYYREEENGRGNFPPRFSGLQFPNYSSELNVNALELDDSALYLCASSRSGRSSEQYFGPGTRLTVT.

V usage is TRBV28 and J usage is TRBJ2-5; 9 nucleotides line up with TRBD1. CDR1 is MDHEN, CDR2 SYDVKM, per germline. The CDR3 sequence is 15 residues long. The junction had 8 bases not matched to a gene; V was cut back by 5 bases and J by 4 bases. CDR3 DNA: TGTGCCAGCAGTACAGGACAGGGGTTTGGAGAGACCCAGTACTTC. Encoded protein: CASSTGQGFGETQYF.

The V gene is TRBV7-7, the J gene TRBJ2-6; D is uncertain. Germline-derived CDR1 and CDR2 are SSHAT and FNYEAQ (reference sequence). This CDR3 has 17 amino acids. V lost 5 bases and J lost 5, with 19 bases in between. The CDR3 bases are TGTGCCAGCAGCCATACTTGGCCACAAAGTCGGGCCAACGTCCTGACTTTC. It specifies CASSHTWPQSRANVLTF.

The CDR3 is CASSPGGASGDTYEQYF. CDR3 DNA: TGTGCCAGCAGCCCCGGGGGGGCTAGCGGGGACACCTACGAGCAGTACTTC. The chain uses TRBV11-2 and TRBJ2-7; 9 bases are shared with TRBD2. V lost 5 bases, J lost 2 bases, and 13 bases stayed unmatched. Germline CDR1 reads SGHAT; CDR2 reads FQNNGV. The CDR3 has 17 residues.